This TCR beta chain was sequenced for a study of type 1 regulatory T cells. Across the whole study: This in vitro CD4 product, T-allo10, is enriched for Tr1 cells and alloantigen-specific.

The sample holds a few counts of this clonotype. Its target is unknown. TCRdb ran MiXCR on the reads and lists one entry per CDR3 protein. The sample has 60,000 to 80,000 distinct CDR3 sequences; about 69% are singletons. The graft donor-derived T-allo10 cells reportedly recognize host alloantigens, are anergic, and suppress alloantigen-specifically. Source material: cultured T cells, either the whole culture or a sorted T cell fraction (not recorded which). Subset reported: Tr1-enriched cell product generated in vitro against host alloantigens. The clonotype originates from a human donor in good health.

The CDR3 region is CAWTRSNSAEQYF. CDR3 coding DNA: TGTGCCTGGACGCGGTCCAACTCCGCCGAGCAGTACTTC. This rearrangement joins TRBV30 to TRBJ2-7; D not certain. The CDR3 consists of 13 residues. Germline V gives CDR1 GTSNPN, CDR2 SVGIG (reference sequence). Trimming took 4 bases from V and 6 from J, leaving 16 bases between them.